The rows below give T cell receptor beta chains drawn from one sample of a study of CD8+CD57+ T cells in acquired aplastic anemia. TCRdb fed the reads into MiXCR, producing one record per CDR3 protein. The profile shows around 190,000 distinct CDR3 sequences, around 60% of them singletons. Sequences were obtained from sorted CD4+, CD8+, or CD8+CD57+ T cells (not recorded which) from PBMCs. The receptors originated from a human donor in good health. Both conserved end residues are part of each CDR3. A D gene is named only where the DNA matches it firmly. Some rows mark clone size as missing; the rest say once, few, many or name a class of expanded clone.

j_call: TRBJ2-3; d_call: -; v_call: TRBV29-1; clone_size: -; cdr3_aa: CSVPPHRVGTDTQYF; cdr3_nt: TGCAGCGTACCCCCCCACAGGGTCGGCACAGATACGCAGTATTTT
j_call: TRBJ1-1; d_call: TRBD1; v_call: TRBV6-1; clone_size: many; cdr3_aa: CASSGPGGQGHTEAFF; cdr3_nt: TGTGCCAGCAGTGGACCCGGGGGACAGGGGCACACTGAAGCTTTCTTT
j_call: TRBJ2-1; d_call: TRBD2; v_call: TRBV20-1; clone_size: few; cdr3_aa: CSALPAGTSSYNEQFF; cdr3_nt: TGCAGTGCTCTCCCAGCCGGGACTAGCTCCTACAATGAGCAGTTCTTC
j_call: TRBJ1-1; d_call: -; v_call: TRBV15; clone_size: -; cdr3_aa: CATRGNTEAFF; cdr3_nt: TGTGCCACCCGCGGGAACACTGAAGCTTTCTTT
j_call: TRBJ2-5; d_call: -; v_call: TRBV20-1; clone_size: few; cdr3_aa: CSASRPSARETQYF; cdr3_nt: TGCAGTGCTAGTCGCCCTTCTGCCCGGGAGACCCAGTACTTC
j_call: TRBJ1-1; d_call: -; v_call: TRBV19; clone_size: -; cdr3_aa: CASSRWTEAFF; cdr3_nt: TGTGCCAGTAGCAGATGGACTGAAGCTTTCTTT
j_call: TRBJ1-6; d_call: -; v_call: TRBV25-1; clone_size: -; cdr3_aa: CASSAPPYNSPLHF; cdr3_nt: TGTGCCAGCAGTGCCCCCCCCTATAATTCACCCCTCCACTTT
j_call: TRBJ2-7; d_call: -; v_call: TRBV7-2; clone_size: -; cdr3_aa: CASSPIGGYEQYF; cdr3_nt: TGTGCCAGCAGCCCAATAGGGGGTTACGAGCAGTACTTC
j_call: TRBJ2-3; d_call: TRBD2; v_call: TRBV24-1; clone_size: -; cdr3_aa: CATSDFSGGSFTDTQYF; cdr3_nt: TGTGCCACCAGTGATTTCTCGGGCGGGAGTTTCACAGATACGCAGTATTTT
j_call: TRBJ2-7; d_call: -; v_call: TRBV7-9; clone_size: -; cdr3_aa: CASSLGHGTRDEQYF; cdr3_nt: TGTGCCAGCAGCTTGGGCCATGGAACGCGGGACGAGCAGTACTTC
j_call: TRBJ1-5; d_call: TRBD1; v_call: TRBV7-9; clone_size: -; cdr3_aa: CASSPGTVNQPQHF; cdr3_nt: TGTGCCAGCAGCCCTGGGACAGTCAATCAGCCCCAGCATTTT
j_call: TRBJ2-1; d_call: -; v_call: TRBV29-1; clone_size: -; cdr3_aa: CSVGGKVGGADYNEQFF; cdr3_nt: TGCAGCGTTGGAGGCAAAGTGGGGGGGGCGGACTACAATGAGCAGTTCTTC
j_call: TRBJ1-2; d_call: -; v_call: TRBV24-1; clone_size: once; cdr3_aa: CATRDLDYGYTF; cdr3_nt: TGTGCCACCAGGGACCTGGACTATGGCTACACCTTC
j_call: TRBJ1-2; d_call: -; v_call: TRBV24-1; clone_size: -; cdr3_aa: CATSKGGYYGYTF; cdr3_nt: TGTGCCACTAGTAAAGGGGGTTACTATGGCTACACCTTC
j_call: TRBJ2-4; d_call: -; v_call: TRBV11-2; clone_size: few; cdr3_aa: CASSLGQGPKNIQYF; cdr3_nt: TGTGCCAGCAGCTTAGGTCAGGGACCCAAAAACATTCAGTACTTC
j_call: TRBJ2-7; d_call: TRBD1; v_call: TRBV24-1; clone_size: few; cdr3_aa: CASSLGQGVNEQYF; cdr3_nt: TGCGCCAGCAGCTTGGGACAGGGAGTGAACGAGCAGTACTTC
j_call: TRBJ1-2; d_call: -; v_call: TRBV19; clone_size: -; cdr3_aa: CASSIGGNYGYTF; cdr3_nt: TGTGCCAGTAGTATTGGCGGAAACTATGGCTACACCTTC
j_call: TRBJ2-1; d_call: -; v_call: TRBV9; clone_size: few; cdr3_aa: CASSVDGYNEQFF; cdr3_nt: TGTGCCAGCAGCGTAGATGGGTACAATGAGCAGTTCTTC
j_call: TRBJ1-6; d_call: TRBD1; v_call: TRBV14; clone_size: -; cdr3_aa: CASSVQGANSPLHF; cdr3_nt: TGTGCCAGCAGCGTACAGGGGGCTAATTCACCCCTCCACTTT
j_call: TRBJ1-2; d_call: TRBD1; v_call: TRBV29-1; clone_size: -; cdr3_aa: CSAGQGALSGYTF; cdr3_nt: TGCAGCGCCGGACAGGGGGCTCTGAGTGGCTACACCTTC
j_call: TRBJ2-7; d_call: -; v_call: TRBV7-8; clone_size: -; cdr3_aa: CASSHAYEQYF; cdr3_nt: TGTGCCAGCAGCCATGCCTACGAGCAGTATTTC
j_call: TRBJ2-7; d_call: TRBD1; v_call: TRBV20-1; clone_size: few; cdr3_aa: CSAKPLVRKQGVGDEQYF; cdr3_nt: TGCAGTGCTAAGCCGCTGGTGAGAAAACAGGGGGTAGGAGACGAGCAGTACTTC
j_call: TRBJ1-2; d_call: -; v_call: TRBV20-1; clone_size: -; cdr3_aa: CSARGVPEGYGYTF; cdr3_nt: TGCAGTGCTAGGGGAGTCCCGGAGGGGTATGGCTACACCTTC
j_call: TRBJ1-1; d_call: -; v_call: TRBV7-3; clone_size: -; cdr3_aa: CASSLYVGTEAFF; cdr3_nt: TGTGCCAGCAGCTTATACGTAGGGACTGAAGCTTTCTTT
j_call: TRBJ2-3; d_call: TRBD2; v_call: TRBV9; clone_size: few; cdr3_aa: CASSVSGGADTQYF; cdr3_nt: TGTGCCAGCAGCGTTAGCGGGGGGGCTGATACGCAGTATTTT
j_call: TRBJ2-1; d_call: TRBD1; v_call: TRBV7-6; clone_size: many; cdr3_aa: CASSPTGGHNEQFF; cdr3_nt: TGTGCCAGCAGCCCGACAGGGGGTCACAATGAGCAGTTCTTC
j_call: TRBJ2-7; d_call: -; v_call: TRBV6-1; clone_size: many; cdr3_aa: CASSETGPGPYEQYF; cdr3_nt: TGTGCCAGCAGTGAAACGGGGCCCGGTCCCTACGAGCAGTACTTC
j_call: TRBJ1-5; d_call: -; v_call: TRBV15; clone_size: -; cdr3_aa: CATSRGVGESSNQPQHF; cdr3_nt: TGTGCCACCAGCAGAGGGGTTGGGGAGAGCAGCAATCAGCCCCAGCATTTT
j_call: TRBJ1-4; d_call: TRBD1; v_call: TRBV20-1; clone_size: many; cdr3_aa: CSAGTQGAGVFNEKLFF; cdr3_nt: TGCAGTGCTGGAACACAGGGGGCGGGGGTATTTAATGAAAAACTGTTTTTT
j_call: TRBJ2-7; d_call: TRBD2; v_call: TRBV11-2; clone_size: -; cdr3_aa: CASSPMTSGGAGEQYF; cdr3_nt: TGTGCCAGCAGCCCTATGACTAGCGGGGGGGCAGGGGAGCAGTACTTC
j_call: TRBJ2-7; d_call: -; v_call: TRBV5-6; clone_size: many; cdr3_aa: CASSAYRDILYEQYF; cdr3_nt: TGTGCCAGCAGCGCCTACCGGGACATCCTCTACGAGCAGTACTTC
j_call: TRBJ2-7; d_call: -; v_call: TRBV7-2; clone_size: many; cdr3_aa: CASSSNPGGEQYF; cdr3_nt: TGTGCCAGCAGCTCCAACCCAGGTGGCGAGCAGTACTTC
j_call: TRBJ1-6; d_call: -; v_call: TRBV21-1; clone_size: -; cdr3_aa: CASSTIAGGNSPLHF; cdr3_nt: TGTGCCAGCAGCACCATAGCGGGAGGCAATTCACCCCTCCACTTT
j_call: TRBJ2-1; d_call: TRBD2; v_call: TRBV7-9; clone_size: once; cdr3_aa: CASSLLSGGTYNEQFF; cdr3_nt: TGTGCCAGCAGCTTGCTTAGCGGGGGGACCTACAATGAGCAGTTCTTC
j_call: TRBJ2-5; d_call: -; v_call: TRBV24-1; clone_size: -; cdr3_aa: CATSFGGLGTQYF; cdr3_nt: TGTGCCACCAGTTTCGGTGGGCTCGGGACCCAGTACTTC
j_call: TRBJ2-5; d_call: -; v_call: TRBV7-9; clone_size: once; cdr3_aa: CASSLDGQGGTQYF; cdr3_nt: TGTGCCAGCAGCTTAGATGGGCAGGGTGGGACCCAGTACTTC
j_call: TRBJ2-5; d_call: -; v_call: TRBV20-1; clone_size: -; cdr3_aa: CSARDLDRAGKETQYF; cdr3_nt: TGCAGTGCTAGGGACCTCGACAGGGCGGGGAAAGAGACCCAGTACTTC
j_call: TRBJ2-2; d_call: -; v_call: TRBV24-1; clone_size: -; cdr3_aa: CATSDLIGLPSNTGEPFF; cdr3_nt: TGTGCCACCAGTGATTTAATCGGACTACCCTCGAACACCGGGGAGCCGTTTTTT
j_call: TRBJ2-7; d_call: -; v_call: TRBV7-2; clone_size: few; cdr3_aa: CASSLGASLGGGEQYF; cdr3_nt: TGTGCCAGCAGCTTAGGGGCTAGCCTCGGAGGGGGCGAGCAGTACTTC
j_call: TRBJ2-7; d_call: TRBD2; v_call: TRBV7-2; clone_size: once; cdr3_aa: CASSLVTSGGAGLGYEQYF; cdr3_nt: TGTGCCAGCAGCTTAGTCACTAGCGGGGGGGCCGGTCTCGGGTACGAGCAGTACTTC
j_call: TRBJ2-2; d_call: TRBD2; v_call: TRBV10-3; clone_size: many; cdr3_aa: CATGGAGELFF; cdr3_nt: TGTGCCACCGGGGGGGCCGGGGAGCTGTTTTTT